The clone carrying this T cell receptor (beta chain) has just a few counts. The record originates from a study of Graves' ophthalmopathy and Graves' hyperthyroidism. Study summary: Ophthalmopathy not arising within 18 months of follow-up defined hyperthyroidism as stable.

The CDR3 contains 14 residues. Germline CDR1 reads ENHRY; CDR2 reads SYGVKD. Between the trimmed V and J ends, which lost 9 bases and 1 base, there was a span of 15 bases. RNA transcripts yielded amplified TCR beta CDR3 regions. RT-PCR with HTBI primers came first, then second-round multiplex PCR. TCRdb independently ran MiXCR on the multiplex PCR reads; one entry per CDR3 protein. The sample comprises about 1.1 million distinct CDR3 sequences, less than 45% of which are singletons, and roughly 11% rests with the top ten. This sequence was found in an adult man with Graves' hyperthyroidism. The chain recombines TRBV10-3 with TRBJ1-1; TRBD1 might be the D (5 bases). Sequencing input: peripheral blood or thyroid tissue (not recorded which). This CDR3 reads CAIMTETGNTEAFF. The CDR3 coding sequence is TGTGCCATTATGACAGAAACTGGGAACACTGAAGCTTTCTTT.